Given below is one TCR beta chain in context. Its antigen remains undetermined. No base quality information exists; no much larger clone differs at one position. The sample belongs to a study of blood T cell repertoires in COVID-19 (dated by TCRdb to about 2020). With respect to the entire study: Samples covering the acute and convalescent phases of COVID-19 were provided by collaborators in the United States, Italy and Spain. The prospective study material was composed of cDNA or gDNA derived from T cells, B-cell-depleted T cells, or PBMCs. The dataset comprised deeply sampled blood TCRbeta repertoires from subjects exposed to, actively infected with, or recovered from COVID-19. The repertoires were made available in a free public database intended to serve as a resource for research on the immune response to SARS-CoV-2. Samples were obtained from the ongoing ImmuneRACE study (first 160 participants) and from 950 to 1,500 subjects provided by 6 global collaborators. A de-identified subject ID, COVID-19 status, age in years and sex were almost always included in the sample metadata. Where HLA class I and class II types were available, the types were taken from metadata supplied by the sample provider, not from assay-based typing.

Another Seattle source contributed samples from volunteer blood donors who had recovered from COVID-19. The collaborating institutions used their own protocols to collect whole blood in K2EDTA tubes. For TCRbeta analysis, collaborators shipped samples in one of three forms: frozen whole blood, isolated PBMCs, or DNA extracted from either of those sample types. General conclusions and limits of the study: Clinical and demographic metadata were provided uncurated, with the amount varying by source and participant.

TCRbeta CDR3 regions were amplified from genomic DNA by means of the immunoSEQ Assay, a bias-controlled multiplex PCR. The paper's data handling went like this. The number of nucleated cells in each sample was estimated by amplification of reference gene primers within the assay. To quantify the absolute abundance of each unique TCRbeta CDR3 rearrangement, sequence reads were collapsed and filtered. For each sample, productive Simpson clonality was calculated as the square root of Simpson's diversity index over productive rearrangements. In TCRdb, the immuneACCESS table is reduced to in-frame sequences with V and J assigned. These tables do not hold every clone; where another copy was compared, an unresolved V gene accounts for under half, and the others remain unexplained. V and J calls and clone size are those listed in that table; D and trimming were worked out from the DNA. A total of approximately 240,000 clones appear in this sample, roughly 88% of them only once. More than 1.2% of the sample goes to the ten largest clones.

At the junction V is shortened by 4 bases and J by 5 bases, with 19 bases in between. CDR1 and CDR2, per the germline V gene, are SGHTA and FQGNSA. From cysteine to phenylalanine, the CDR3 is 16 amino acids long. Of all the DNA, just the CDR3 is kept, 48 bases in frame from base 1. The chain was built from TRBV7-2 and TRBJ2-3; perhaps TRBD1 is the D gene, with 7 bases matching. The specimen sequenced was peripheral blood. The clonotype originates from a woman between 35 and 50 years old who had recovered from COVID-19. The DNA sequence is as follows: TGTGCCAGCAGCTCCCAGGGGGGACTGAACAGAGATACGCAGTATTTT. Its translation is CASSSQGGLNRDTQYF.